This T cell receptor (beta chain) was sequenced during a study of blood T cell repertoires in COVID-19. Study-wide background: Both acute and convalescent COVID-19 samples were obtained from the United States, Italy and Spain. From T cells, B-cell-depleted T cells, or PBMCs came the material, which was cDNA or gDNA.

Original data processing: By means of reference gene primer amplification, nucleated cell counts were estimated. Here immunoSEQ multiplex PCR was the method, and the copy in TCRdb shows in-frame clones only, minus some. V and J calls and clone size come straight from that table; D and trimming were deduced from the DNA. The sample has around 100,000 clones, 80% to 90% seen once. Germline V gene sequence: CDR1 MNHEY, CDR2 SVGAGI. Trimming cost V 2 bases and J 2 bases, with 11 bases left between them. The CDR3 is made up of 15 amino acids. Sequenced sample: peripheral blood. The chain couples TRBV6-5 to TRBJ2-3; D is possibly TRBD2 (5 bases). The source is a man aged 55 to 70 with acute or convalescent COVID-19. This CDR3 reads CASSYRGLNTDTQYF. In DNA form, the CDR3 reads TGTGCCAGCAGTTACCGAGGACTTAACACAGATACGCAGTATTTT.